A selection of T cell receptor beta chains follows, all from one sample in a study of OX40 agonist ivuxolimab in advanced cancers. Generated by immunoSEQ multiplex PCR, the TCRdb table keeps only in-frame clones and is missing some. This table has just over 90,000 clones, roughly 94% appearing once. The source material was CD4+ or CD8+ T cells sorted from blood, sampled in a trial of the OX40 agonist ivuxolimab. Every receptor here comes from an adult with an advanced solid tumor such as melanoma, head and neck, liver or kidney cancer. Both conserved end residues are part of each CDR3. The order of the fields is clone size, D gene, V gene, J gene, CDR3 protein, CDR3 DNA. A D gene is named only where the DNA matches it firmly. Clone size is shown for a subset of rows, as once, few, many or a class of expanded clone.

>.|TRBD1|TRBV7-6|TRBJ1-5
CASSLDSPDRGYWPQHF
TGTGCCAGCAGCTTAGATAGTCCGGACAGGGGGTATTGGCCCCAGCATTTT
>few|.|TRBV25-1|TRBJ1-5
CASGARQDNQPQHF
TGTGCCAGCGGTGCTAGACAAGACAATCAGCCCCAGCATTTT
>.|TRBD1|TRBV4-1|TRBJ1-4
CASSQGQGAEKLFF
TGCGCCAGCAGCCAAGGGCAGGGGGCGGAAAAACTGTTTTTT
>.|.|TRBV9|TRBJ2-6
CASTGGTGANVLTF
TGTGCCAGCACCGGGGGCACTGGGGCCAACGTCCTGACTTTC
>.|.|TRBV4-1|TRBJ2-3
CASSPKGGGDTQYF
TGCGCCAGCAGCCCGAAGGGAGGCGGAGATACGCAGTATTTT
>.|.|TRBV2|TRBJ1-1
CASREGTGWTTEAFF
TGTGCCAGCAGGGAGGGAACAGGGTGGACCACTGAAGCTTTCTTT
>.|.|TRBV27|TRBJ1-1
CASSESGNTEAFF
TGTGCCAGCAGTGAATCCGGGAACACTGAAGCTTTCTTT
>once|.|TRBV5-1|TRBJ2-7
CASSPLSGGQYDEQYF
TGCGCCAGCAGCCCGTTATCCGGGGGCCAATACGACGAGCAGTACTTC
>once|.|TRBV9|TRBJ1-1
CASSVAGGAEAFF
TGTGCCAGCAGCGTAGCTGGGGGGGCTGAAGCTTTCTTT
>.|TRBD2|TRBV6-1|TRBJ2-7
CASSERGGPGEQYF
TGTGCCAGCAGTGAACGCGGGGGGCCTGGCGAGCAGTACTTC
>.|TRBD1|TRBV27|TRBJ2-7
CASMGQAYEQYF
TGTGCCAGTATGGGACAGGCCTACGAGCAGTACTTC
>.|.|TRBV7-2|TRBJ2-1
CASSLGVNEQFF
TGTGCCAGCAGCTTAGGGGTCAATGAGCAGTTCTTC
>.|TRBD1|TRBV19|TRBJ1-5
CASSIPSGGELAQPQHF
TGTGCCAGTAGTATCCCTTCAGGGGGCGAGTTGGCTCAGCCCCAGCATTTT
>once|.|TRBV27|TRBJ2-3
CATGQASTDTQYF
TGTGCCACCGGGCAGGCTAGCACAGATACGCAGTATTTT
>once|.|TRBV7-9|TRBJ2-2
CASSHRTGELFF
TGTGCCAGCAGCCATAGGACAGGGGAGCTGTTTTTT
>.|.|TRBV27|TRBJ1-5
CASSSLRSNQPQHF
TGTGCCAGCAGCTCCCTCCGCAGCAATCAGCCCCAGCATTTT
>.|TRBD1|TRBV18|TRBJ1-5
CASSSRQGALGGQPQHF
TGTGCCAGCTCTTCTCGACAGGGGGCTTTAGGAGGACAGCCCCAGCATTTT
>few|.|TRBV7-9|TRBJ1-1
CASSPPGRGAWTEAFF
TGTGCCAGCAGCCCACCTGGGCGGGGGGCATGGACTGAAGCTTTCTTT
>.|.|TRBV5-6|TRBJ1-6
CASSLFGYNSPLHF
TGTGCCAGCAGCTTGTTCGGTTATAATTCACCCCTCCACTTT
>once|.|TRBV30|TRBJ1-1
CAWSPRGRTEAFF
TGTGCCTGGAGTCCCCGGGGGCGAACTGAAGCTTTCTTT
>.|TRBD1|TRBV29-1|TRBJ2-5
CSVVGDREEHF
TGCAGCGTTGTGGGGGACAGGGAAGAGCACTTC
>.|.|TRBV6-1|TRBJ2-1
CFAPLTYNEQFF
TGCTTCGCGCCCTTGACGTACAATGAGCAGTTCTTC
>.|TRBD1|TRBV7-8|TRBJ2-6
CASSSRQGSGANVLTF
TGTGCCAGCAGCTCTCGACAGGGGAGCGGGGCCAACGTCCTGACTTTC
>.|.|TRBV7-9|TRBJ1-4
CASSLGPRRYEKLFF
TGTGCCAGCAGCTTAGGTCCCAGGAGATATGAAAAACTGTTTTTT